The text below deals with one T cell receptor (beta chain). What it binds is unknown. Trimming took off 3 bases at V and 0 bases at J, with 0 bases between the two ends. Germline CDR1 and CDR2: LNHDA and SQIVND (reference sequence). This CDR3 region has 13 residues. This table comes from immunoSEQ multiplex PCR, and its TCRdb copy is limited to in-frame clones, with some not included. The sample has 20,000 to 25,000 clones; 86% are singletons. The data derive from a study of somatic mutations in cytotoxic T cells in rheumatoid arthritis. General study points: Exceedance of 20% of CD8+ cells by the largest CD8+ clone occurred in about an eighth of the roughly 60 patients.

The sample was CD8+ T cells sorted from blood. This clonotype was obtained from a woman in her fifties or sixties in good health. This chain joins TRBV19 and TRBJ2-6; D call uncertain. CDR3 protein: CASSISGANVLTF. Written as DNA, the CDR3 is TGTGCCAGTAGTATCTCTGGGGCCAACGTCCTGACTTTC.